This T cell receptor beta chain was sequenced for a study of beta chain features in type 1 diabetes. Across the study: There was similarity between patients and healthy donors in age, gender and cell yields.

Study observations and caveats: Individuals with type 1 diabetes displayed fewer insertions and more deletions at VDJ junctions.

The germline V gene has CDR1 MNHNY and CDR2 SVGAGI (reference sequence). The CDR3 has 13 residues. V was cut by 6 bases and J by 2 bases, with 10 bases left in between. A note on this clone: What it recognizes is unknown.

The whole isolated RNA underwent reverse transcription, so sequencing captured expressed TCRB transcripts. TCRdb keeps only in-frame clones here, not all; method: immunoSEQ multiplex PCR. Counted here are hundreds of thousands of clones, around 9.6% occurring once; the ten biggest clones make up less than 0.035%. Sequenced sample: naive CD4+ T cells from blood. This receptor was taken from a woman aged 18-35 years in good health. V is TRBV6-6 and J is TRBJ2-5; possibly TRBD1 for D (6 bases). CDR3 protein: CASRRGQQETQYF. CDR3 sequence (DNA): TGTGCCAGCAGGAGAGGACAGCAAGAGACCCAGTACTTC.